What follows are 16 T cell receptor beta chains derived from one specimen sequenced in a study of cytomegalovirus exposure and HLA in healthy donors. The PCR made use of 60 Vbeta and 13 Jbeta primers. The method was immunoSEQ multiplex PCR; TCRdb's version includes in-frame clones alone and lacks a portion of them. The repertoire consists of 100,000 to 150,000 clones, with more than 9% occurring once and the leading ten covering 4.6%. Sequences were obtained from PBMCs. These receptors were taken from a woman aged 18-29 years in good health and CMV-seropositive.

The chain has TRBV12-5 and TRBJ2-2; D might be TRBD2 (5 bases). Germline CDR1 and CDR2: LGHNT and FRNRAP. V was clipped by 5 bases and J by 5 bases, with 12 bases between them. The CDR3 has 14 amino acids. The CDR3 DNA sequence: TGTGCTAGTGGTCCTATCGGAGGTACCGGGGAGCTGTTTTTT. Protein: CASGPIGGTGELFF.

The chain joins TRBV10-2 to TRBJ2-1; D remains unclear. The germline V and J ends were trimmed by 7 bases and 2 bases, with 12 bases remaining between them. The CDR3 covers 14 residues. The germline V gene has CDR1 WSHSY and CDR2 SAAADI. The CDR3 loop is CASTAYGAYNEQFF. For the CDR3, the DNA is TGCGCCAGCACCGCATACGGAGCCTACAATGAGCAGTTCTTC.

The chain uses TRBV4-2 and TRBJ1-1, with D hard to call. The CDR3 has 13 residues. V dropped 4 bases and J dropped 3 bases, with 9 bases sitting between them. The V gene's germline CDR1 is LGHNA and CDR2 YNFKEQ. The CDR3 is CASSPITDTEAFF. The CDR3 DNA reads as TGTGCCAGCAGCCCGATCACAGACACTGAAGCTTTCTTT.

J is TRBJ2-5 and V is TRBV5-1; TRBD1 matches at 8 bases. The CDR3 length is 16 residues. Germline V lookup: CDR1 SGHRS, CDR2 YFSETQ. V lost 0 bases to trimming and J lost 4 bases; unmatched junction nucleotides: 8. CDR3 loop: CASSLGTGPASETQYF. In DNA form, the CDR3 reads TGCGCCAGCAGCTTGGGGACAGGGCCTGCGTCAGAGACCCAGTACTTC.

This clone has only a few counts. The DNA for the CDR3 is TGTGCCAGCAGCCCGAGCTCTGGAAACACCATATATTTT. This translates into CASSPSSGNTIYF. This chain connects TRBV7-9 to TRBJ1-3; D not resolved. V dropped 5 bases and J dropped 0 bases, with 5 bases sitting between them. Germline V gene lookup returns CDR1 SEHNR and CDR2 FQNEAQ (reference sequence). The CDR3 consists of 13 residues.

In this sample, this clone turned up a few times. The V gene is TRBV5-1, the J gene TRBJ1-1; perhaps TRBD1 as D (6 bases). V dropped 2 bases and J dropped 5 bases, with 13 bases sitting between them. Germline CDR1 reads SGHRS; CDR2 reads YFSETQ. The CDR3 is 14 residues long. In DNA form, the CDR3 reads TGCGCCAGCAGCTTTTCGGGGGGCGTAACTGAAGCTTTCTTT. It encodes CASSFSGGVTEAFF.

This chain's CDR3 is CASSLGTSGSNEQFF. The CDR3 DNA reads as TGTGCCAGCAGCTTGGGGACTAGCGGGAGTAATGAGCAGTTCTTC. The chain joins TRBV5-4 to TRBJ2-1, with 13 bases aligning to TRBD2. V lost 0 bases to trimming and J lost 7 bases; unmatched junction nucleotides: 1. The CDR3 loop spans 15 amino acids. Germline CDR1 reads SGHNT; CDR2 reads YYREEE (reference sequence). Using reference TRBV5-4 and TRBJ2-1 for the parts outside the CDR3, the full variable domain is ETGVTQSPTHLIKTRGQQVTLRCSSQSGHNTVSWYQQALGQGPQFIFQYYREEENGRGNFPPRFSGLQFPNYSSELNVNALELDDSALYLCASSLGTSGSNEQFFGPGTRLTVL.

The CDR3 DNA reads as TGTGCAAGTCGCTTTAGGTCTGGACAGGGAACCTACGAGCAGTACTTC. It yields the protein CASRFRSGQGTYEQYF. The rearrangement joins TRBV12-2 to TRBJ2-7; TRBD1, the table's D call, was not compared with the DNA. TRBV12-2 is a recognized pseudogene. CDR3 length equals 16 residues.

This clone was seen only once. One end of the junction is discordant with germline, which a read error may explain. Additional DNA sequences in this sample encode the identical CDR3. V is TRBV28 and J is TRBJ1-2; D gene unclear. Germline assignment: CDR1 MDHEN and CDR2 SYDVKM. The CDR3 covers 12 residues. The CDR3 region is CASSFLVGGYTF. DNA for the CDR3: TGTGCAAGCAGTTTCTTGGTCGGGGGCTACACCTTC.

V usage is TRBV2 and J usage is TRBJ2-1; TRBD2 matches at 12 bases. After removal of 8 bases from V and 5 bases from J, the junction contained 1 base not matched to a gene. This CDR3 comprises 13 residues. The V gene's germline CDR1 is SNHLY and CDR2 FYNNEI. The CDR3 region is CASRTSGNNEQFF. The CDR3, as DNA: TGTGCCAGCCGGACTAGCGGGAACAATGAGCAGTTCTTC.

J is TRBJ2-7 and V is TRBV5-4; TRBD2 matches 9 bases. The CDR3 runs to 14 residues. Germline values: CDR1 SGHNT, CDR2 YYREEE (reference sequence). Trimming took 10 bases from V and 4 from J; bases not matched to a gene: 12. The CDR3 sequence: CAFHPGTSMYEQYF. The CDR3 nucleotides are TGTGCCTTCCACCCCGGGACTAGCATGTACGAGCAGTACTTC.

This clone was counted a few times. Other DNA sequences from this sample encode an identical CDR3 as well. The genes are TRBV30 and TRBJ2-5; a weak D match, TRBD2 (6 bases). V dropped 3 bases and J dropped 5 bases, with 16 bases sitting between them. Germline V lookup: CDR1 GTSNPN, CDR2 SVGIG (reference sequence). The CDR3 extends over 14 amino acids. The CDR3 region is CAWSQSPGRETQYF. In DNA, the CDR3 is TGTGCCTGGAGCCAATCCCCAGGGAGGGAGACCCAGTACTTC.

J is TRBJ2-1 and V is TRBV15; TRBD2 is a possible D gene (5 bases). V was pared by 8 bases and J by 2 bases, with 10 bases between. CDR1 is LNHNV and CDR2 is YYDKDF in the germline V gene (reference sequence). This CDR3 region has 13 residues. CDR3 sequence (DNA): TGTGCCACCCAAGCGGCCCCCTACAATGAGCAGTTCTTC. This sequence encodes CATQAAPYNEQFF. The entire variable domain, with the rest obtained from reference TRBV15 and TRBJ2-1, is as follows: DAMVIQNPRYQVTQFGKPVTLSCSQTLNHNVMYWYQQKSSQAPKLLFHYYDKDFNNEADTPDNFQSRRPNTSFCFLDIRSPGLGDTAMYLCATQAAPYNEQFFGPGTRLTVL.

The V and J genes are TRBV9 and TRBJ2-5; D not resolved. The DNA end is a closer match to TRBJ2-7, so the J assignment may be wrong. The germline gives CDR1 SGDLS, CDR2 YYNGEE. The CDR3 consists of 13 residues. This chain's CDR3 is CASSSGSLAEQYF. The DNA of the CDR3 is TGTGCCAGCAGCTCAGGCTCCTTGGCCGAGCAGTACTTC.

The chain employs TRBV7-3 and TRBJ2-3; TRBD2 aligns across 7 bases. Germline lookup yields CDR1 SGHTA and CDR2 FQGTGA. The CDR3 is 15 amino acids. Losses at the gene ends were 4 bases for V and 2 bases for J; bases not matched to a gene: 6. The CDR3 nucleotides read TGTGCCAGCAGCTCGTACGGGAGGCCCACAGATACGCAGTATTTT. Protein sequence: CASSSYGRPTDTQYF.

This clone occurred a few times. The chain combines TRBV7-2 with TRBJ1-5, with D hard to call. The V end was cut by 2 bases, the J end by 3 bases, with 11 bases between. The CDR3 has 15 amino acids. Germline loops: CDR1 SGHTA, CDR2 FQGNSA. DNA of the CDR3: TGTGCCAGCAGCTTATGGCTCACAAACAATCAGCCCCAGCATTTT. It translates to CASSLWLTNNQPQHF. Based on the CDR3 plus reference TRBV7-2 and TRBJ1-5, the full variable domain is GAGVSQSPSNKVTEKGKDVELRCDPISGHTALYWYRQSLGQGLEFLIYFQGNSAPDKSGLPSDRFSAERTGGSVSTLTIQRTQQEDSAVYLCASSLWLTNNQPQHFGDGTRLSIL.